Sequencing of this T cell receptor beta chain was carried out in a study of blood T cell repertoires in COVID-19. The CDR3 has 12 residues. CDR1 SQVTM and CDR2 ANQGSEA come from the germline V gene. Trimming shortened V by 3 bases and J by 8 bases, and 13 bases separated the two germline ends. TCRdb's copy holds only in-frame clones and misses some; the assay was immunoSEQ multiplex PCR. The sample consists of 650,000 to 800,000 clones, 75% to 90% of them appearing once. The chain combines TRBV29-1 with TRBJ1-2; D gene unclear. This TCR came from a woman between 18 and 30 years old with acute or convalescent COVID-19. Material: peripheral blood. The CDR3 spells CSVDRGGGGYTF. The CDR3 DNA is TGCAGCGTTGATCGGGGTGGTGGAGGCTACACCTTC. Filled out from reference TRBV29-1 and TRBJ1-2, the complete variable domain reads SAVISQKPSRDICQRGTSLTIQCQVDSQVTMMFWYRQQPGQSLTLIATANQGSEATYESGFVIDKFPISRPNLTFSTLTVSNMSPEDSSIYLCSVDRGGGGYTFGSGTRLTVV.